This T cell receptor beta chain was sequenced during a study of T cells after yellow fever vaccination. TCRdb reprocessed the 5' RACE reads via MiXCR and lists one record per CDR3 protein. Of hundreds of thousands of distinct CDR3 sequences in the sample, roughly 8.7% were seen once. Germline V gives CDR1 SGHRS, CDR2 YFSETQ. This CDR3 has 18 amino acids. V was cut by 0 bases and J by 0 bases, with 18 bases left in between. The rearrangement uses TRBV5-1 and TRBJ2-5; maybe TRBD1 (8 bases). This clonotype was sampled from a young man who received the YFV17D yellow fever vaccine. The sequenced sample was CD4+ T cells sorted from PBMCs, obtained 5 days after the yellow fever booster vaccination. This chain's CDR3 is CASSLVQGGDQYQETQYF. The CDR3 nucleotides read TGCGCCAGCAGCTTGGTACAGGGGGGGGATCAGTACCAAGAGACCCAGTACTTC. The full variable domain, in which reference TRBV5-1 and TRBJ2-5 provide the parts outside the CDR3, is KAGVTQTPRYLIKTRGQQVTLSCSPISGHRSVSWYQQTPGQGLQFLFEYFSETQRNKGNFPGRFSGRQFSNSRSEMNVSTLELGDSALYLCASSLVQGGDQYQETQYFGPGTRLLVL.